The 20 T cell receptor beta chains below all came from one sample that was sequenced in a study of T cell responses to AZD1222 COVID-19 vaccine. Generated by immunoSEQ multiplex PCR, the TCRdb table keeps only in-frame clones and is missing some. Of about 160,000 clones in the sample, more than 85% were seen once. Sequencing was performed on peripheral blood, taken on day 0 of AZD1222 vaccination. These receptors were collected from an adult in good health.

V is TRBV4-2 and J is TRBJ2-7, with TRBD1 matching over 11 bases. This CDR3 is built from 14 residues. Germline lookup yields CDR1 LGHNA and CDR2 YNFKEQ. With V trimmed by 6 bases and J by 5 bases, 6 bases remained unmatched. The CDR3 bases are TGTGCCAGCAGTCTCAGGACAGGGGGCCACGAGCAGTACTTC. Translated: CASSLRTGGHEQYF.

This clone was detected only once. The chain couples TRBV4-1 to TRBJ2-7; 14 bases line up with TRBD2. Germline trimming cut 4 bases from V and 0 bases from J; bases unmatched to any gene: 5. This CDR3 is built from 17 residues. The germline V gene has CDR1 MGHRA and CDR2 YSYEKL. This CDR3 reads CASSRTSGRSVSYEQYF. CDR3 DNA: TGCGCCAGCAGCCGGACTAGCGGGAGGTCGGTCTCCTACGAGCAGTACTTC.

This chain connects TRBV7-9 to TRBJ2-2, with D unclear. V lost 4 bases, J lost 6 bases, and 18 bases lay in between. The germline V gene has CDR1 SEHNR and CDR2 FQNEAQ (reference sequence). The CDR3 sequence is 16 residues long. The CDR3 sequence: CASSSSAASAPGELFF. The CDR3 DNA is TGTGCCAGCAGCTCCTCGGCCGCATCGGCACCCGGGGAGCTGTTTTTT. Using reference TRBV7-9 and TRBJ2-2 for the parts outside the CDR3, the full variable domain is DTGVSQNPRHKITKRGQNVTFRCDPISEHNRLYWYRQTLGQGPEFLTYFQNEAQLEKSRLLSDRFSAERPKGSFSTLEIQRTEQGDSAMYLCASSSSAASAPGELFFGEGSRLTVL.

This chain links TRBV11-2 with TRBJ1-1; 8 bases are a match to TRBD1. CDR3 length: 18 residues. The V gene end was trimmed by 5 bases and the J gene end by 4 bases; junction bases not matched to a gene: 18. Per the germline V gene, CDR1 is SGHAT and CDR2 is FQNNGV. CDR3 DNA: TGTGCCAGCAGCACGAACGTAAACCTCAGGGGGCGAGGCACTGAAGCTTTCTTT. This codes for CASSTNVNLRGRGTEAFF.

The chain combines TRBV11-2 with TRBJ2-1; 8 bases fit TRBD2. CDR1 and CDR2 from the germline V gene are SGHAT and FQNNGV. Trimming removed 4 bases from V and 6 bases from J; junction bases left unmatched: 14. CDR3 length equals 17 residues. CDR3 loop: CASSSPPGLEAGNEQFF. CDR3 sequence (DNA): TGTGCCAGCAGCTCACCCCCGGGACTAGAGGCAGGCAATGAGCAGTTCTTC.

The chain recombines TRBV11-3 with TRBJ2-1; TRBD2 matches 7 bases. V lost 4 bases, J lost 5 bases, and 5 bases stayed unmatched. The CDR3 is made up of 14 amino acids. CDR1 and CDR2 (germline): SGHNT, YENEEA. CDR3 sequence reads: CASSSQRGDNEQFF. The CDR3 coding sequence is TGTGCCAGCAGCTCTCAGCGGGGCGACAATGAGCAGTTCTTC.

The gene calls are TRBV4-2 and TRBJ2-1; possibly TRBD2 for D (5 bases). Germline CDR1 LGHNA, CDR2 YNFKEQ. There are 13 residues in the CDR3. The V and J ends lost 0 bases and 8 bases respectively, with 8 bases between them. As DNA, the CDR3 is TGTGCCAGCAGCCAAGATTTGGGAGATGAGCAGTTCTTC. Its translation is CASSQDLGDEQFF.

The rearrangement links TRBV19 to TRBJ2-7, with D unclear. V was clipped by 8 bases and J by 0 bases, with 14 bases between them. The germline CDR1 and CDR2 sequences are LNHDA and SQIVND (reference sequence). This CDR3 has 14 residues. Here the CDR3 DNA reads TGTGCCAGTTCCCTTTCGCGGACCTCCTACGAGCAGTACTTC. It codes for CASSLSRTSYEQYF.

DNA of the CDR3: TGTGCCAGCAGAATCCGGGACTCGATTTCGCAGTATTTT. It encodes CASRIRDSISQYF. The V and J genes are TRBV27 and TRBJ2-3; tentatively, D is TRBD2 (6 bases). The CDR3 runs to 13 residues. Germline values: CDR1 MNHEY, CDR2 SMNVEV (reference sequence). Trimming took off 6 bases at V and 10 bases at J, with 17 bases between the two ends.

This rearrangement joins TRBV25-1 to TRBJ2-7; D remains ambiguous. The V gene's germline CDR1 is MGHDK and CDR2 SYGVNS. This CDR3 spans 14 amino acids. The V and J ends lost 4 bases and 2 bases respectively, with 12 bases between them. CDR3 bases: TGTGCCAGCAGTGTTGCAGGAAGCGCCTACGAGCAGTACTTC. This sequence encodes CASSVAGSAYEQYF.

This chain connects TRBV19 to TRBJ2-1; D not certain. Germline loops: CDR1 LNHDA, CDR2 SQIVND (reference sequence). Trimming left V 10 bases short and J 4 bases short, with 11 bases between. CDR3 length: 12 amino acids. CDR3: CATSLGYNEQFF. CDR3 nucleotide sequence: TGTGCCACATCTTTGGGGTACAATGAGCAGTTCTTC.

This chain links TRBV19 with TRBJ1-2; possibly TRBD1 for D (6 bases). Trimming shortened V by 7 bases and J by 5 bases, and 17 bases separated the two germline ends. Germline assignment: CDR1 LNHDA and CDR2 SQIVND (reference sequence). The CDR3 is 14 amino acids. The CDR3 coding sequence is TGTGCCAGTACCTATGGACAGCGGTTTTATGGCTACACCTTC. This gives the protein CASTYGQRFYGYTF.

The chain couples TRBV6-2 or TRBV6-3 to TRBJ1-6; D unresolved. This CDR3 contains 12 residues. Between the trimmed V and J ends, which lost 5 bases and 7 bases, there was a span of 6 bases. Germline V lookup: CDR1 MNHEY, CDR2 SVGEGT. The CDR3 here is CASSRRNSPLHF. The CDR3 nucleotides are TGTGCCAGCAGTCGACGGAATTCACCCCTCCACTTT.

This chain's CDR3 is CASSSAGNTEAFF. The CDR3 DNA follows: TGTGCCAGCAGTTCGGCGGGGAACACTGAAGCTTTCTTT. This chain joins TRBV28 and TRBJ1-1; no clear D. The germline gives CDR1 MDHEN, CDR2 SYDVKM. The CDR3 contains 13 residues. Between the trimmed V and J ends, which lost 4 bases and 1 base, there was a span of 7 bases.

This clone appeared a single time. The chain recombines TRBV7-2 with TRBJ2-1; 9 bases map to TRBD2. This CDR3 has 16 amino acids. Germline lookup yields CDR1 SGHTA and CDR2 FQGNSA. Trimming cost V 2 bases and J 4 bases; bases outside gene matches: 6. In DNA, the CDR3 is TGTGCCAGCAGCTTACAGCTAGCGGGGTCTTACAATGAGCAGTTCTTC. This translates into CASSLQLAGSYNEQFF.

The chain recombines TRBV3-1 (or the pseudogene TRBV3-2) with TRBJ2-2; 7 nucleotides line up with TRBD1. CDR1 is LGHDT, CDR2 YNNKEL, per germline (reference sequence). With V trimmed by 3 bases and J by 1 base, 2 bases remained unmatched. The CDR3 has 15 residues. The CDR3 sequence is CASSQRDRNTGELFF. The CDR3 DNA reads as TGTGCCAGCAGCCAGAGGGACAGGAACACCGGGGAGCTGTTTTTT.

The chain joins TRBV4-1 to TRBJ2-1; 8 bases match TRBD2. Trimming cost V 1 base and J 9 bases; bases outside gene matches: 5. This CDR3 has 14 amino acids. The V gene's germline CDR1 is MGHRA and CDR2 YSYEKL. The CDR3 bases are TGCGCCAGCAGCCAAGGGCGGGAGGTAGGTGAGCAGTTCTTC. It codes for CASSQGREVGEQFF.

CDR3: CASSEGWDPLYEQYF. In DNA, the CDR3 is TGTGCCAGCAGTGAAGGCTGGGATCCCCTCTACGAGCAGTACTTC. This chain uses TRBV2 with TRBJ2-7; D ambiguous. This CDR3 is 15 amino acids long. Germline V CDR1 and CDR2: SNHLY, FYNNEI. V was shortened by 1 base and J by 3 bases, with 13 bases between the two germline ends.

V gene TRBV30 combines with J gene TRBJ2-7, with D tentatively TRBD2 (6 bases). Germline values: CDR1 GTSNPN, CDR2 SVGIG (reference sequence). CDR3 size: 12 residues. Trimming removed 3 bases at V and 6 bases at J, with 12 bases between. This chain's CDR3 is CAWSLARGEQYF. CDR3 nucleotide sequence: TGTGCCTGGAGCCTAGCGAGGGGCGAGCAGTACTTC.

The V and J genes are TRBV6-5 and TRBJ1-2; D might be TRBD1 (6 bases). CDR3 length: 12 residues. From germline, CDR1 is MNHEY and CDR2 SVGAGI. This CDR3 is CAAGGGPYGYTF. Here the CDR3 DNA reads TGTGCAGCCGGAGGGGGGCCCTATGGCTACACCTTC.